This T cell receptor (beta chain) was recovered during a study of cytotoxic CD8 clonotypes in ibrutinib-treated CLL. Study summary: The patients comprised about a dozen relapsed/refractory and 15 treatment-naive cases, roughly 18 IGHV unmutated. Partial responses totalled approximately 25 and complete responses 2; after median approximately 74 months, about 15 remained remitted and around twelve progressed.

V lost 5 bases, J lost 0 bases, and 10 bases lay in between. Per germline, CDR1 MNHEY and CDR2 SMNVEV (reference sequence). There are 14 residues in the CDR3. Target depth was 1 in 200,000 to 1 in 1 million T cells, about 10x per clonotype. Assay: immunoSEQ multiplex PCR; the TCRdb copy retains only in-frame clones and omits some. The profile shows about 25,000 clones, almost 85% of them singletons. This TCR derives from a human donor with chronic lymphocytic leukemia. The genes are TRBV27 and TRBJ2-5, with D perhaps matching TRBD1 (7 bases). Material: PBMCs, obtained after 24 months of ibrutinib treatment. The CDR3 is CASSPGGYQETQYF. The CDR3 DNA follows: TGTGCCAGCAGTCCAGGGGGGTACCAAGAGACCCAGTACTTC.